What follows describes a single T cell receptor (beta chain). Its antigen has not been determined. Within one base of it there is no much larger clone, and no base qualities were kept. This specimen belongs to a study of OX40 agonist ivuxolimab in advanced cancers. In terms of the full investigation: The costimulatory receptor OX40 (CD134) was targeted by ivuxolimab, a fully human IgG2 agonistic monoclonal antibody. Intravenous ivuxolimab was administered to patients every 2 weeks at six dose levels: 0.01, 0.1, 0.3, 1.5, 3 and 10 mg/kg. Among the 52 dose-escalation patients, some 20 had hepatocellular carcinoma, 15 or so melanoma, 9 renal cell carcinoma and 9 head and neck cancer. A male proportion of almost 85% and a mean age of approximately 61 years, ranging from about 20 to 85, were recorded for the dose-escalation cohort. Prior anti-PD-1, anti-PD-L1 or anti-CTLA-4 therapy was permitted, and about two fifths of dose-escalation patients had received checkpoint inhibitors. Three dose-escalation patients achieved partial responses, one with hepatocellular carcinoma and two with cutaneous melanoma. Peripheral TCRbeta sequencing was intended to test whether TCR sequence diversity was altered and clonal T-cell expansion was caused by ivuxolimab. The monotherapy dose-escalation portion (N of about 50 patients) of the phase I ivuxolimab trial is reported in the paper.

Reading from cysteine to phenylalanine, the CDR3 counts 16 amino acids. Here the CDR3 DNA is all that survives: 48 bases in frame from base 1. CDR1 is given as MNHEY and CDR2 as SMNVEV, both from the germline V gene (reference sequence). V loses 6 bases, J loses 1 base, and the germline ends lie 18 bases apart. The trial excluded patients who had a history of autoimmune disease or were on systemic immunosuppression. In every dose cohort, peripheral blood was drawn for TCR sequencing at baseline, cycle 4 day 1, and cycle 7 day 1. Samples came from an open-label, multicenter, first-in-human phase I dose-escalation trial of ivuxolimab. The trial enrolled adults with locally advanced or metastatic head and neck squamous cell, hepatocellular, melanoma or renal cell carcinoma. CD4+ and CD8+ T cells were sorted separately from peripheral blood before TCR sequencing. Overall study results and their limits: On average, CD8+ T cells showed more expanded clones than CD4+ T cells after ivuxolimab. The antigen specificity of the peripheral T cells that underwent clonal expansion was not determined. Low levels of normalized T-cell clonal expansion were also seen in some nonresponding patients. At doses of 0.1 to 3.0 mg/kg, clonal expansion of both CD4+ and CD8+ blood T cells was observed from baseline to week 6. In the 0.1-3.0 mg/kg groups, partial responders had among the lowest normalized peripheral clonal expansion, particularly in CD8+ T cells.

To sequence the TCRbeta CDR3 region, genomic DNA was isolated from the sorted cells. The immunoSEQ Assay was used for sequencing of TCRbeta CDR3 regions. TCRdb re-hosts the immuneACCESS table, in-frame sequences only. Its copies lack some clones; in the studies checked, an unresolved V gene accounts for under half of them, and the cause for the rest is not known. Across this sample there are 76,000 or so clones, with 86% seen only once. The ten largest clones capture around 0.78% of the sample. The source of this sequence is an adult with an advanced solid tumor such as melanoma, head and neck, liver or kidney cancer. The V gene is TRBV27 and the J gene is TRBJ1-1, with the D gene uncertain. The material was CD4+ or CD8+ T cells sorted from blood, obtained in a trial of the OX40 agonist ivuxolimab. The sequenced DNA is TGTGCCAGCAGCGCTTGGAGGGTGGGGAAGAACACTGAAGCTTTCTTT. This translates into CASSAWRVGKNTEAFF.